This passage covers 9 T cell receptor beta chains from one sample sequenced in a study of breast tumors, draining lymph nodes, adjacent tissues. Breast cancer patients provided tissue from their axillary draining lymph nodes. TCRdb reprocessed the multiplex PCR reads via MiXCR and lists one record per CDR3 protein. The sample consists of about 180,000 distinct CDR3 sequences, 30% to 35% of them appearing once. Sequencing was carried out using axillary lymph node tissue. Every receptor here comes from a female donor with breast cancer. Some clones in this sample may be carry-over from other donors' samples.

In this sample, this clonotype turned up many times. This chain links TRBV6-4 with TRBJ2-1; TRBD2 agrees at 10 bases. The CDR3 covers 20 residues. V dropped 1 base and J dropped 9; count of bases not matched to a gene: 21. The germline V gene has CDR1 MRHNA and CDR2 SNTAGT. This CDR3 is CASSDYRESRELAGVVEQFF. The DNA for the CDR3 is TGTGCCAGCAGTGACTACCGGGAGTCGCGGGAGCTAGCGGGAGTTGTTGAGCAGTTCTTC.

This clonotype has a count of ten or more. This chain joins TRBV3-1 and TRBJ2-7; 7 nucleotides agree with TRBD1. The CDR3 is 15 residues long. Germline V gene sequence: CDR1 LGHDT, CDR2 YNNKEL (reference sequence). V shed 4 bases and J 0 bases; nucleotides not matched to a gene: 6. Here the CDR3 DNA reads TGTGCCAGCAGCCCGACGGGACAGCACTCCTACGAGCAGTACTTC. It encodes CASSPTGQHSYEQYF.

This clonotype was counted at least ten times. The V call is TRBV4-1, the J call TRBJ2-2; D possibly matches TRBD1 or TRBD2 (5 bases each). Per germline, CDR1 MGHRA and CDR2 YSYEKL. Trimming stripped 1 base from V and 6 bases from J, with 15 bases between. CDR3 size: 16 residues. CDR3 amino acids: CASSQVFEGLAGELFF. CDR3 nucleotide sequence: TGCGCCAGCAGCCAAGTCTTTGAGGGGCTTGCCGGGGAGCTGTTTTTT.

This clonotype has a handful of counts. Sequence at one end of the junction differs from germline and may be a read error. The J gene is TRBJ1-1, the V gene TRBV5-1; D remains unclear. The CDR3 extends over 15 amino acids. Germline V CDR1 and CDR2: SGHRS, YFSETQ. In DNA form, the CDR3 reads TGCGCCAGCAGCCGGGAGGGCACTGGGAACGCTGAAGCTTTCTTT. Translation: CASSREGTGNAEAFF.

There are a few counts of this clonotype. A much bigger clone sits one base away, suggesting this may be a read error. This chain connects TRBV14 to TRBJ2-7; D possibly corresponds to TRBD1 (6 bases). CDR1 and CDR2 (germline): SGHDN, FVKESK. Deletions cut 8 bases from V and 4 bases from J, with 18 bases between. The CDR3 has 14 residues. The CDR3 region has the DNA TGTGCCAGCGGCCCCCTCTCACAGGGATACGAGCAGTACTTC. Residues: CASGPLSQGYEQYF. The entire variable domain, with the rest obtained from reference TRBV14 and TRBJ2-7, is as follows: EAGVTQFPSHSVIEKGQTVTLRCDPISGHDNLYWYRRVMGKEIKFLLHFVKESKQDESGMPNNRFLAERTGGTYSTLKVQPAELEDSGVYFCASGPLSQGYEQYFGPGTRLTVT.

This clonotype was picked up many times. The rearrangement uses TRBV4-3 and TRBJ2-7; 9 bases map to TRBD1. The junction had 9 bases not matched to a gene; V was cut back by 2 bases and J by 7 bases. The germline CDR1 and CDR2 sequences are LGHNA and YSLEER. The CDR3 is 15 residues long. The CDR3 nucleotides read TGCGCCAGCAGCCAATTTGGGGACAGGGATGGTGAGCAGTACTTC. Residues: CASSQFGDRDGEQYF.

Notes on this clonotype: A read error may be the cause here, since a much bigger clone is one base away. The chain has TRBV18 and TRBJ2-2; D might be TRBD2 (5 bases). Germline CDR1 is KGHSH and CDR2 is LQKENI. The CDR3 totals 16 residues. The CDR3: CASSPYAFANTGELVF. As DNA, the CDR3 is TGTGCCAGCTCACCTTACGCCTTCGCGAACACCGGGGAGCTGGTTTTT.

Points on this clonotype: Given a much more abundant clone one base away, this may be a read error. The CDR3 region is CASSVDGDRVDGSTF. The CDR3 DNA sequence: TGTGCCAGCAGCGTAGACGGGGACAGGGTAGATGGCTCCACCTTC. The V gene is TRBV9, the J gene TRBJ1-2, with 9 bases identical to TRBD1. CDR1 and CDR2 (germline): SGDLS, YYNGEE. The CDR3 sequence is 15 residues long.

At least ten counts were recorded for this clonotype. The chain recombines TRBV20-1 with TRBJ1-6; possibly TRBD1 for D (6 bases). The CDR3 sequence is 14 residues long. The V end lost 3 bases, the J end lost 9 bases, and 15 bases lay between the germline ends. Germline V gene sequence: CDR1 DFQATT, CDR2 SNEGSKA (reference sequence). Here the CDR3 reads CSASPAGVGSPLHF. Written as DNA, the CDR3 is TGCAGTGCTAGTCCGGCAGGGGTCGGTTCACCCCTCCACTTT.